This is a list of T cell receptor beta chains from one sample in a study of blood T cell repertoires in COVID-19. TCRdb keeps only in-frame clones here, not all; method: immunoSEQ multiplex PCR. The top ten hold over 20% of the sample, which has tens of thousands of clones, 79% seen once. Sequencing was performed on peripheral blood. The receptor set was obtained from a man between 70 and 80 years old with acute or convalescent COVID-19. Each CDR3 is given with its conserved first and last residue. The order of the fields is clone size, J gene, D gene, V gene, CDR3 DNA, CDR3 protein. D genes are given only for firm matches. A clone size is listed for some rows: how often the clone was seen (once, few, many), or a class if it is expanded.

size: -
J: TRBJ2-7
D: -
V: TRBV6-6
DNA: TGTGCCAGCAGTTACCCGGACTCCCGCGTCTCCTACGAGCAGTACTTC
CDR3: CASSYPDSRVSYEQYF

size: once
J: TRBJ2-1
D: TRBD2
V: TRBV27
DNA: TGTGCCAGCAGTCCCGCGGGACTAGCGGGGGGGGATGAGCAGTTCTTC
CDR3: CASSPAGLAGGDEQFF

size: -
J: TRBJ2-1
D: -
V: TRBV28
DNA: TGTGCCAGCAGTTTCGAGGGCTACTCCGATTTCTTC
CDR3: CASSFEGYSDFF

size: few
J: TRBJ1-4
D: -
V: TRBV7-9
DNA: TGTGCCAGCAGTGAGACAGCTTTTAATGAAAAACTGTTTTTT
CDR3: CASSETAFNEKLFF

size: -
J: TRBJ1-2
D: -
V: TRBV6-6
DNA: TGTGCCAGCAGTCAAGACAGGATCGATGGCTACACCTTC
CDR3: CASSQDRIDGYTF

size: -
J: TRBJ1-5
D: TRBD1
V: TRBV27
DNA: TGTGCCAGCAGTTTATTGCCCCGACAGGGCGGCAATCAGCCCCAGCATTTT
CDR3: CASSLLPRQGGNQPQHF

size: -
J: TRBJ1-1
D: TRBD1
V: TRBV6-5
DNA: TGTGCCAGCACGACAGGGGACAGTTCTACCAGTGAAGCTTTCTTT
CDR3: CASTTGDSSTSEAFF

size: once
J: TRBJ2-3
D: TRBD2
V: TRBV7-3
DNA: TGTGCCAGCAGCTTAATCGGGACTAGCGGGAGGGCTAGCACAGATACGCAGTATTTT
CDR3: CASSLIGTSGRASTDTQYF

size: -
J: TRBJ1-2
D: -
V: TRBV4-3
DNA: TGCGCCAGCAGCCAAGAGAAGACAGGATATGGCTACACCTTC
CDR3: CASSQEKTGYGYTF

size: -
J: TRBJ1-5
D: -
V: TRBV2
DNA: TGTGCCAGCAAAAGTTACCCTTCGGGCAATCAGCCCCAGCATTTT
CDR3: CASKSYPSGNQPQHF

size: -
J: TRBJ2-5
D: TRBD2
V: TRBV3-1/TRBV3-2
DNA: TGTGCCAGCAGCCAAGAGGTGACTAGCGGCTACCAAGAGACCCAGTACTTC
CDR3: CASSQEVTSGYQETQYF

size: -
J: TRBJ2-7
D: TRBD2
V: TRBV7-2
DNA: TGTGCCAGCAGCCCCGGACGGCGGGAGTACTACGAGCAGTACTTC
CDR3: CASSPGRREYYEQYF

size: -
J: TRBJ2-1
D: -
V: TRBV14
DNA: TGTGCCAGCAGCCAAGATAGCGGGACAGTCTACAATGAGCAGTTCTTC
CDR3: CASSQDSGTVYNEQFF

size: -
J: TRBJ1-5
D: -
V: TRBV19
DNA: TGTGCCAGTAGTACCTCGACAGATGGAAATCAGCCCCAGCATTTT
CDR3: CASSTSTDGNQPQHF

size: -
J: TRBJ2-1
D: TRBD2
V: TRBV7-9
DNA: TGTGCCAGCAGCCCTAGCGGGAGCTCCTACAATGAGCAGTTCTTC
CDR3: CASSPSGSSYNEQFF

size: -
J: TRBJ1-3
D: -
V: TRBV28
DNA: TGTGCCAGCAGCAGTTGGTGGACCATATATTTT
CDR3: CASSSWWTIYF

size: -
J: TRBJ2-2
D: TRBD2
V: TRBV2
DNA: TGTGCCATCGTTCGACCGGGAGGCACCGGGGAGCTGTTTTTT
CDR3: CAIVRPGGTGELFF

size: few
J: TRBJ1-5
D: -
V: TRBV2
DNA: TGTGCCAGCAGAGCGACAGGAGGCAATCAGCCCCAGCATTTT
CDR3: CASRATGGNQPQHF

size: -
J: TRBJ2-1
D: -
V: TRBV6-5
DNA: TGTGCCAGCAGGACAAAAAAGGTTAATGAGCAGTTCTTC
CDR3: CASRTKKVNEQFF

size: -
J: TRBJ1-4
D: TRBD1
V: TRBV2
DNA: TGTGCCAGCAGGCTCCTCGGGACAGATAATGAAAAACTGTTTTTT
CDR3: CASRLLGTDNEKLFF

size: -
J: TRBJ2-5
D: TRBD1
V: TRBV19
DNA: TGTGCCAGTAACGGCAGGGGGCGGGAGACCCAGTACTTC
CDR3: CASNGRGRETQYF

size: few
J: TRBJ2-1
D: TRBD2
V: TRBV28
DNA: TGTGCCAGCACCCCTCTAGCGGACTCCTACAATGAGCAGTTCTTC
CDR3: CASTPLADSYNEQFF

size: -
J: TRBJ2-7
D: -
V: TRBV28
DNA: TGTGCCAGCAGTTTAGAACTCACCTTCTCCTACGAGCAGTACTTC
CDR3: CASSLELTFSYEQYF

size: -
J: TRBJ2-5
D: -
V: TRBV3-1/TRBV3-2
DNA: TGTGCCAGCAGCCAAGATCTGGCGAGCGCACAAGAGACCCAGTACTTC
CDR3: CASSQDLASAQETQYF

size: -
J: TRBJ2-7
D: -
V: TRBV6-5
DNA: TGTGCCAGCAGTCCCCGGGGGGCCCACGAGCAGTACTTC
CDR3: CASSPRGAHEQYF

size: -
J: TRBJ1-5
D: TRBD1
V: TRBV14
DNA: TGTGCCAGCAGCCAATCCGGGACAGGGGCAAATCAGCCCCAGCATTTT
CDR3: CASSQSGTGANQPQHF

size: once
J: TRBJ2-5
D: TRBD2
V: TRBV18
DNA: TGTGCCAGCTCGCAACTAGCGGGAGGGGGAGAGACCCAGTACTTC
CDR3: CASSQLAGGGETQYF

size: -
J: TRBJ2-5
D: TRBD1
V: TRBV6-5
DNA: TGTGCCAGCAGTTTGGGACAGGACCAAGAGACCCAGTACTTC
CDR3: CASSLGQDQETQYF

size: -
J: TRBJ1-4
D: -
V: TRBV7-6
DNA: TGTGCCAGCAGCTTAAGCTTTGCAACTAATGAAAAACTGTTTTTT
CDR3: CASSLSFATNEKLFF

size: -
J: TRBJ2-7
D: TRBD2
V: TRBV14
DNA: TGTGCCAGCAGGCCGGGACTAGGTCCCTACGAGCAGTACTTC
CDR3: CASRPGLGPYEQYF

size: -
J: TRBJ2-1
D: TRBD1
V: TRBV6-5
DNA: TGTGCCAGCAGTTTTACAGGGGGCGTCTACAATGAGCAGTTCTTC
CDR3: CASSFTGGVYNEQFF

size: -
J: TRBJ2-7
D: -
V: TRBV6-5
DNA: TGTGCCAGCAGTTACCTTAGCCACCCCAACGAGCAGTACTTC
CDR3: CASSYLSHPNEQYF

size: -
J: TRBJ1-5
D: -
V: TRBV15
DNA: TGTGCCACCAAAGGGGGGGCAAGCAATCAGCCCCAGCATTTT
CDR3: CATKGGASNQPQHF

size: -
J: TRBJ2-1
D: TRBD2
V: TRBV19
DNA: TGTGCCAGTACCATGTACTCGGGCGGGAGGGGCCCCCACAATGAGCAGTTCTTC
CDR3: CASTMYSGGRGPHNEQFF

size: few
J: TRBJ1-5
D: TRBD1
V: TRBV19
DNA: TGTGCCAGTAGCCTGAGGACAGGGGGCAATCAGCCCCAGCATTTT
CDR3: CASSLRTGGNQPQHF

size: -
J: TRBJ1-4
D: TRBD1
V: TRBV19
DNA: TGTGCCAGTAGTCCGGACAGGGGGCAAGAAAAACTGTTTTTT
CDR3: CASSPDRGQEKLFF

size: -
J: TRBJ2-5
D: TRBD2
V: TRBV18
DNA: TGTGCCAGCTCACCACCCGGGACTAGCGAGACCCAGTACTTC
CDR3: CASSPPGTSETQYF

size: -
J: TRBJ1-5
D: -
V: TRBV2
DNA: TGTGCCAGCAGCCCAGGGCCGATTCCTCAGCCCCAGCATTTT
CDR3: CASSPGPIPQPQHF

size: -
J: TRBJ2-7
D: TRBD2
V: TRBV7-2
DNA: TGTGCCAGCAGCTTAGTAGGGACTAGCGACCCCTACGAGCAGTACTTC
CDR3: CASSLVGTSDPYEQYF

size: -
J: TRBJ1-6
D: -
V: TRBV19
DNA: TGTGCCAGTCAGCTCGGGTCTTCACCCCTCCACTTT
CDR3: CASQLGSSPLHF

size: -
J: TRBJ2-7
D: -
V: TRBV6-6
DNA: TGTGCCATAAAACCCGGGGGATCCTACGAGCAGTACTTC
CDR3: CAIKPGGSYEQYF

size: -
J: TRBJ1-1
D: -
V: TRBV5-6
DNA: TGTGCCAGCACCCTCCCCCCGCAGAATGAAGCTTTCTTT
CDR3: CASTLPPQNEAFF

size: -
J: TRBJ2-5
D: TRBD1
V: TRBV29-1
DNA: TGCAGCGCACAGGGGGCTAGTGCAGAGACCCAGTACTTC
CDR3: CSAQGASAETQYF

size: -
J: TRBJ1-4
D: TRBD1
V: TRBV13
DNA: TGTGCCAGCAGCTGGGGACAGGGGAAAGAAAAACTGTTTTTT
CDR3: CASSWGQGKEKLFF

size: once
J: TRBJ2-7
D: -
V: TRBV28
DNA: TGTGCCAGCAGTTTGAACCTCGGCAGGGTTGGAAACGAGCAGTACTTC
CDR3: CASSLNLGRVGNEQYF

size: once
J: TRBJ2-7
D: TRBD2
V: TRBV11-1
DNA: TGTGCCAGCAGCCCAGCTGGGGCGGGGGGGTACGAGCAGTACTTC
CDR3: CASSPAGAGGYEQYF

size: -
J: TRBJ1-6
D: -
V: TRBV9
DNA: TGTGCCAGCAGCGTAGAAGGCCAGGCTAATTCACCCCTCCACTTT
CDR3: CASSVEGQANSPLHF

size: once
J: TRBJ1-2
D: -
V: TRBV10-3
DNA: TGTGCCATCAACCCCGGAGCGAATGCTAACTATGGCTACACCTTC
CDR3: CAINPGANANYGYTF

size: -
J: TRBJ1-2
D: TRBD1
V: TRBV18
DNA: TGTGCCAGCTCACTTGGACAGGGGGCGTCTGGCTACACCTTC
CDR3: CASSLGQGASGYTF

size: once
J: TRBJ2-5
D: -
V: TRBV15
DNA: TGTGCCACCAGCAGAGATGAAGCGGCGGGGGAGACCCAGTACTTC
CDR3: CATSRDEAAGETQYF

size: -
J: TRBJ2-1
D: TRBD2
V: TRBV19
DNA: TGTGCCAGTAGTATAGGGGGGACTAGCGGGAGGGCCTTGGTCTTC
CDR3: CASSIGGTSGRALVF

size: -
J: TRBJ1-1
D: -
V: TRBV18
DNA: TGTGCCAGCTCACCTCAGGCCCGCAACACTGAAGCTTTCTTT
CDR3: CASSPQARNTEAFF

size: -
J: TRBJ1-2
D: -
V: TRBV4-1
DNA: TGCGCCAGCAGCCAAATACAGGGATTCTATGGCTACACCTTC
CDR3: CASSQIQGFYGYTF

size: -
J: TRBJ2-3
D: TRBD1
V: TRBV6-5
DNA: TGTGCCAGCACCTTTACAGGGGATAGCACAGATACGCAGTATTTT
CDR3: CASTFTGDSTDTQYF

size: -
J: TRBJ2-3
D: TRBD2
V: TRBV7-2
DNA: TGTGCCAGCAGCCTAAATAGCGGGAGGTACACAGATACGCAGTATTTT
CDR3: CASSLNSGRYTDTQYF

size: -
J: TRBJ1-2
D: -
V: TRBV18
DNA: TGTGCCAGCTCCCCCAATTTAATAAACAGGGATGGCTACACCTTC
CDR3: CASSPNLINRDGYTF

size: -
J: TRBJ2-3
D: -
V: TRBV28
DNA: TGTGCCAGCAGTTTCGGTTCTACGCAGTATTTT
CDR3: CASSFGSTQYF

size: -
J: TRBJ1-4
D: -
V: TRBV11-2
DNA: TGTGCCAGCACCTTCGGGATTGGTGAAAAACTGTTTTTT
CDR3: CASTFGIGEKLFF

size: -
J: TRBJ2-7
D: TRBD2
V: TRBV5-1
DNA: TGCGCCAGCAGCCCTAGCGGGAGTGTCTCCTACGAGCAGTACTTC
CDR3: CASSPSGSVSYEQYF

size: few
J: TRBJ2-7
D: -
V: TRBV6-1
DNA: TGTGCCAGCAGTGAAGGTGCGACCCGGGGATACGAGCAGTACTTC
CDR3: CASSEGATRGYEQYF